This T cell receptor beta chain was retrieved from a study of T cell repertoires in cytomegalovirus infection. On the study more broadly: HLA-B-restricted CMV epitopes that are well studied were used alongside recently identified HLA-C-restricted ones. Public TCR beta signatures were indicative of both CMV infection and a matching HLA type. Study conclusions and caveats: Cumulative public TCR beta family frequency identified CMV carriers with the relevant HLA. Ex vivo, HLA-C-restricted CMV-specific TCR beta clonotypes prevailed over the rest of the response.

About this clonotype: The antigen is undetermined.

Via MiXCR, TCRdb re-called the reads, giving one row per CDR3 protein. Of about 770,000 distinct CDR3 sequences in the sample, around 29% were seen once. Germline values: CDR1 SEHNR, CDR2 FQNEAQ (reference sequence). This CDR3 has 17 residues. Losses at the gene ends were 5 bases for V and 2 bases for J; bases not matched to a gene: 4. This specimen consisted of cultured CD8+ T cells from PBMCs, obtained from culture after CMV antigen stimulation. This TCR came from a human donor in good health (CMV status not recorded). Some clones in this sample may be carry-over from other donors' samples. The V call is TRBV7-9, the J call TRBJ2-6; 12 bases match TRBD1. The CDR3 loop is CASSAGTGGAGANVLTF. The DNA for the CDR3 is TGTGCCAGCAGCGCCGGGACAGGGGGCGCTGGGGCCAACGTCCTGACTTTC.